This T cell receptor beta chain was sequenced for a study of response to subunit inactivated influenza vaccine. The CDR3 consists of 15 residues. V gave up 2 bases and J gave up 3 bases; unmatched junction bases: 4. Germline CDR1 reads MDHEN; CDR2 reads SYDVKM. TCRdb used MiXCR to reprocess the RT-PCR reads, holding one entry per CDR3 protein. The sample lists about 300,000 distinct CDR3 sequences; 21% were seen once. The rearrangement uses TRBV28 and TRBJ2-1; 7 nucleotides align to TRBD1. This clonotype was sampled from a man between 45 and 75 years old who received an inactivated influenza vaccine. The sample consisted of PBMCs from blood, taken approximately 20 months after vaccination. DNA of the CDR3: TGTGCCAGCAGTTTAGAAGGGGGCCTCTACAATGAGCAGTTCTTC. Translating it yields CASSLEGGLYNEQFF. The full variable domain, with the rest looked up from reference TRBV28 and TRBJ2-1, is DVKVTQSSRYLVKRTGEKVFLECVQDMDHENMFWYRQDPGLGLRLIYFSYDVKMKEKGDIPEGYSVSREKKERFSLILESASTNQTSMYLCASSLEGGLYNEQFFGPGTRLTVL.